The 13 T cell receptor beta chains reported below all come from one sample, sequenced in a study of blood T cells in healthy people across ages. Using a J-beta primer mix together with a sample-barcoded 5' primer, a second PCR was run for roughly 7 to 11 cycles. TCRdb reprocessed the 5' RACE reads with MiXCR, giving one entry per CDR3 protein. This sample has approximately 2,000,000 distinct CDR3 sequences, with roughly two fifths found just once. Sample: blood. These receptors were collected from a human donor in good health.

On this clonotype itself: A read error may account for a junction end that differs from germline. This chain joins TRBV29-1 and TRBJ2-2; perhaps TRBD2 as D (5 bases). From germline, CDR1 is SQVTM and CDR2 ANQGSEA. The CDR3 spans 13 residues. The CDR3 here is CSVEDRADGERFF. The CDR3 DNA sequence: TGCAGCGTTGAAGATCGGGCAGACGGGGAGCGGTTTTTT.

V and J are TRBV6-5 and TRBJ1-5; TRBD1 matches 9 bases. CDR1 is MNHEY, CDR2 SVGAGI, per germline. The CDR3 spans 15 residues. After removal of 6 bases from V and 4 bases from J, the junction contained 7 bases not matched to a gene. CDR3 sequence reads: CASRQRDRANQPQHF. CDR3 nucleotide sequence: TGTGCCAGCAGACAGAGGGACAGGGCAAATCAGCCCCAGCATTTT.

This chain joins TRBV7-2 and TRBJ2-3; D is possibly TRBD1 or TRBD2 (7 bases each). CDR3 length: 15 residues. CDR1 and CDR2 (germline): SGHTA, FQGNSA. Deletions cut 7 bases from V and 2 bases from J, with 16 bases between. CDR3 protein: CASTPGGGPTDTQYF. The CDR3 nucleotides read TGTGCCAGCACCCCAGGGGGGGGCCCCACAGATACGCAGTATTTT.

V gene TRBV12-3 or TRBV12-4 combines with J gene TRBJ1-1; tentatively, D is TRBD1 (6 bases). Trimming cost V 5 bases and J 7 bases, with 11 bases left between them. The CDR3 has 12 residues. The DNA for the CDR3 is TGTGCCAGCAGTACCACAGGGTTTGAAGCTTTCTTT. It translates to CASSTTGFEAFF.

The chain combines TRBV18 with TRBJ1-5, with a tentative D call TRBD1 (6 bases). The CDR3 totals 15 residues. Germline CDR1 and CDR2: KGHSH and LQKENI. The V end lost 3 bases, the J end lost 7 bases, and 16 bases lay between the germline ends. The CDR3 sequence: CASSPQGGVGQPQHF. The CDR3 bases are TGTGCCAGCTCACCGCAAGGGGGGGTCGGGCAGCCCCAGCATTTT. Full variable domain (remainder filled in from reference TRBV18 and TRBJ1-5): NAGVMQNPRHLVRRRGQEARLRCSPMKGHSHVYWYRQLPEEGLKFMVYLQKENIIDESGMPKERFSAEFPKEGPSILRIQQVVRGDSAAYFCASSPQGGVGQPQHFGDGTRLSIL.

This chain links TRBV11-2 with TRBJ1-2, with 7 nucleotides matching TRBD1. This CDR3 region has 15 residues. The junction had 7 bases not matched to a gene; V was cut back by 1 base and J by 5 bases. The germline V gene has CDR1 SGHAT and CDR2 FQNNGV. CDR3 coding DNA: TGTGCCAGCAGCTTAGCCCTGGGCAGGGGGTATGGCTACACCTTC. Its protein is CASSLALGRGYGYTF.

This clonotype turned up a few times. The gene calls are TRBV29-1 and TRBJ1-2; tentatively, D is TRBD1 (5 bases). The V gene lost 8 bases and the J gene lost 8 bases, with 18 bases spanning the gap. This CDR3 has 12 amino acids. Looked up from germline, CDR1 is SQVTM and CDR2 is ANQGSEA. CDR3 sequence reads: CSPAGPGYGYTF. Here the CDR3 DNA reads TGCAGCCCCGCGGGACCTGGGTACGGCTACACCTTC.

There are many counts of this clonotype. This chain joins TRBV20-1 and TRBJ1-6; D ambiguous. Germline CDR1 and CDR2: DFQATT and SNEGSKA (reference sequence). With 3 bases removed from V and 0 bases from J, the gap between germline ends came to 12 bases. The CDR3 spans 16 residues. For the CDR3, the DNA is TGCAGTGCTAGGGACCGAAGGAGCTCCTATAATTCACCCCTCCACTTT. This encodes CSARDRRSSYNSPLHF.

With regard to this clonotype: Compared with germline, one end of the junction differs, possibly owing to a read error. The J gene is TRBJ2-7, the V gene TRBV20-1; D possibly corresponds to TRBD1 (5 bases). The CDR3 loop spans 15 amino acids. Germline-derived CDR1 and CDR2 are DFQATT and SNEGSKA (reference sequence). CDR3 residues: CGARDGWAGTYEQYF. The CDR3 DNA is TGCGGTGCTAGAGATGGGTGGGCAGGGACCTACGAGCAGTACTTC.

The CDR3 bases are TGTGCCAGCACCCTCAGGGGTAGGAGTGGCTACACCTTC. It translates to CASTLRGRSGYTF. The chain carries TRBV6-2 or TRBV6-3 and TRBJ1-2, with D perhaps matching TRBD1 (6 bases). Germline CDR1 and CDR2: MNHEY and SVGEGT. This CDR3 is built from 13 residues. Trimming left V 7 bases short and J 7 bases short, with 16 bases between.

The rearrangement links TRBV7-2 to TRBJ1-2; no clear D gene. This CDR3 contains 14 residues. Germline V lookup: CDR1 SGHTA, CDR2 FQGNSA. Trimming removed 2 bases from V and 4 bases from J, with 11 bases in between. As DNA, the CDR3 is TGTGCCAGCAGCTTAAGGAGGCACGGCTATGGCTACACCTTC. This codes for CASSLRRHGYGYTF.

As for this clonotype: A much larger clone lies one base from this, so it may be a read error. Here the CDR3 DNA reads TGCAGTGCTAGAAGCGCTGGGGCCAACGTCCTGACTTTC. Translation gives CSARSAGANVLTF. The J gene is TRBJ2-6, the V gene TRBV20-1; D gene ambiguous. The CDR3 totals 13 residues. The germline V gene encodes CDR1 DFQATT and CDR2 SNEGSKA (reference sequence). V was trimmed by 2 bases and J by 2 bases, leaving 4 bases between them.

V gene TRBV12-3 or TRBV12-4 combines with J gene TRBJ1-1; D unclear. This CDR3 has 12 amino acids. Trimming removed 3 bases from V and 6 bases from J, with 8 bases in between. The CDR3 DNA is TGTGCCAGCAGTTTTGTGAAGTCTGAAGCTTTCTTT. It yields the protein CASSFVKSEAFF.